These T cell receptor beta chains were read from a single sample in a study of T cells after yellow fever vaccination. TCRdb re-analysed the 5' RACE reads in MiXCR, keeping a single row per CDR3 protein. This table holds under 300,000 distinct CDR3 sequences, around 7% found once. The sequenced sample was CD4+ T cells sorted from PBMCs, obtained 15 days after the yellow fever booster vaccination. The source of these receptors is a man aged 25-45 years who received the YFV17D yellow fever vaccine. Each CDR3 is given with its conserved first and last residue. The D gene is left open where the match is weak. Rows may omit the clone size; those that give it use once, few, many or a size class.

V	J	D	size	DNA	CDR3
TRBV20-1	TRBJ2-5	TRBD1	many	TGCAGTGTGATACGCTTGACAGGGCCCCAGGAGACCCAGTACTTC	CSVIRLTGPQETQYF
TRBV6-2/TRBV6-3	TRBJ2-2	TRBD2	-	TGTGCCAGCAACTACGGGGGGACCGGGGAGCTGTTTTTT	CASNYGGTGELFF
TRBV20-1	TRBJ2-7	TRBD2	-	TGCAGTGCTAGCACGGGAGGCCGACGGTTCGACGAGCAGTACTTC	CSASTGGRRFDEQYF
TRBV7-2	TRBJ2-4	TRBD2	-	TGTGCCAGCAGCGGTGGGGGGGGTAGGAACATTCAGTACTTC	CASSGGGGRNIQYF
TRBV5-6	TRBJ2-3	-	few	TGTGCCAGCAGCACTACCTGGGACACCTCCAGCACAGATACGCAGTATTTT	CASSTTWDTSSTDTQYF
TRBV29-1	TRBJ2-3	TRBD2	many	TGCAGCGTTACAGTAGCGGGAGGGGGCACAGATACGCAGTATTTT	CSVTVAGGGTDTQYF
TRBV4-3	TRBJ2-1	TRBD2	few	TGCGCCAGCAGCCAAGACCCTCGGGTAGCGGGAGTACCTGAGCAGTTCTTC	CASSQDPRVAGVPEQFF
TRBV20-1	TRBJ2-1	TRBD2	many	TGCAGTGCCCCCGGGACTAGCTCCGGCGCCTACAATGAGCAGTTCTTC	CSAPGTSSGAYNEQFF
TRBV7-2	TRBJ2-1	-	-	TGTGCCAGCAGCCACAGGGTAGGAGACAATGAGCAGTTCTTC	CASSHRVGDNEQFF
TRBV15	TRBJ2-5	-	many	TGTGCCACCAGCTTTGAGATAAAAGAGACCCAGTACTTC	CATSFEIKETQYF
TRBV7-2	TRBJ2-3	-	-	TGTGCCAGCAGCTTGGGGGACCTGACCGGGGCAGATACGCAGTATTTT	CASSLGDLTGADTQYF
TRBV15	TRBJ2-5	TRBD2	-	TGTGCCACCAGCAGTAGACTAGCGGGACCACAGACCCAGTACTTC	CATSSRLAGPQTQYF
TRBV12-3/TRBV12-4	TRBJ2-7	TRBD1	-	TGTGCCAGCAGTTTCAATCTGGGACAGGGGGCCTACGAGCAGTACTTC	CASSFNLGQGAYEQYF
TRBV7-6	TRBJ2-7	-	-	TGTGCCAGCAGCTTATTCGGGCAGGGGACCACCTACGAGCAGTACTTC	CASSLFGQGTTYEQYF
TRBV9	TRBJ2-1	TRBD1	-	TGTGCCAGCAGCGTGGGACAGGGGGCCTACAATGAGCAGTTCTTC	CASSVGQGAYNEQFF
TRBV14	TRBJ2-7	TRBD1	few	TGTGCCAGCAGCCAACTCCGGGACAGGGGACACGAGCAGTACTTC	CASSQLRDRGHEQYF
TRBV7-2	TRBJ2-1	-	few	TGTGCCAGCAGCTTAGTAGCGGATCCGTACAATGAGCAGTTCTTC	CASSLVADPYNEQFF
TRBV28	TRBJ2-4	TRBD1	many	TGTGCCAGCAGTAGGGGGACAGGGCGGATCAAAAACATTCAGTACTTC	CASSRGTGRIKNIQYF
TRBV7-9	TRBJ2-7	TRBD2	-	TGTGCCAGCATCCCCCAGCCTCCAGCGGGAGCCGAGCAGTACTTC	CASIPQPPAGAEQYF